Following are 4 T cell receptor beta chains from one sample sequenced in a study of OX40 agonist ivuxolimab in advanced cancers. TCRdb's copy holds only in-frame clones and misses some; the assay was immunoSEQ multiplex PCR. The table has about 73,000 clones, just under 90% seen once. Sample: CD4+ or CD8+ T cells sorted from blood, taken in a trial of the OX40 agonist ivuxolimab. These receptors came from an adult with an advanced solid tumor such as melanoma, head and neck, liver or kidney cancer.

On this clone itself: A read error may explain this, as a much larger clone is one base away. The sample has other DNA sequences that encode this CDR3 too. J is TRBJ2-7 and V is TRBV6-5; possible D gene TRBD2, 5 bases. This CDR3 contains 13 residues. Germline lookup yields CDR1 MNHEY and CDR2 SVGAGI. CDR3 amino acids: CASRSTTSYEQYF. In nucleotides, the CDR3 is TGCGCCAGCAGATCGACTACCTCCTACGAGCAGTACTTC.

The chain joins TRBV4-1 to TRBJ2-3; 10 bases match TRBD1. Germline CDR1 is MGHRA and CDR2 is YSYEKL. The CDR3 is 17 residues long. V dropped 1 base and J dropped 2; count of bases not matched to a gene: 6. The CDR3 region is CASSQGGGTGATDTQYF. The CDR3 nucleotides are TGCGCCAGCAGCCAAGGGGGAGGGACAGGGGCCACAGATACGCAGTATTTT.

The chain links TRBV19 to TRBJ2-2; 7 bases match TRBD2. Losses at the gene ends were 5 bases for V and 5 bases for J; bases not matched to a gene: 5. This CDR3 is 14 amino acids long. Per the germline V gene, CDR1 is LNHDA and CDR2 is SQIVND (reference sequence). The CDR3 nucleotides read TGTGCCAGTAGTTTCACCGGGGGGACCGGGGAGCTGTTTTTT. Translation gives CASSFTGGTGELFF.

The chain joins TRBV7-2 to TRBJ2-5; perhaps TRBD2 as D (6 bases). V was pared by 0 bases and J by 5 bases, with 13 bases between. The CDR3 has 15 amino acids. Germline V gives CDR1 SGHTA, CDR2 FQGNSA. CDR3 in DNA: TGTGCCAGCAGCTTAGCGGGCGGGGCGGTGGAGACCCAGTACTTC. Residues: CASSLAGGAVETQYF.